This is a list of T cell receptor beta chains from one sample in a study of cytomegalovirus exposure and HLA in healthy donors. Using immunoSEQ multiplex PCR, the repertoire was profiled, and TCRdb retains in-frame clones only, with some absent. The sample holds about 200,000 clones; more than 75% are singletons and the top ten take 2% to 2.5%. Sequencing used PBMCs. Receptors originate from a woman aged 18-29 years in good health and CMV-seropositive. The CDR3 runs from the conserved cysteine through the conserved F or W. The order of the fields is V gene, J gene, CDR3 protein.

V: TRBV28
J: TRBJ2-7
CDR3: CASSLNIWLEQYF

V: TRBV11-2
J: TRBJ2-7
CDR3: CASSPGTGLYEQYF

V: TRBV4-2
J: TRBJ2-1
CDR3: CASSQDQTSGAPYNEQFF

V: TRBV19
J: TRBJ1-2
CDR3: CASITPGQGYGYTF

V: TRBV30
J: TRBJ1-1
CDR3: CAWSDLGRGLGNTEAFF

V: TRBV14
J: TRBJ1-2
CDR3: CASSQEMTPNYGYTF

V: TRBV5-1
J: TRBJ1-5
CDR3: CASSLAPGNQPQHF

V: TRBV7-3
J: TRBJ1-2
CDR3: CASSAGQVYGYTF

V: TRBV6-6
J: TRBJ2-2
CDR3: CASSLTGVNTGELFF

V: TRBV28
J: TRBJ2-7
CDR3: CASSLDGGTSYEQYF

V: TRBV9
J: TRBJ1-2
CDR3: CASSVGGGSYGYTF

V: TRBV9
J: TRBJ2-2
CDR3: CASSVYRDTGELFF

V: TRBV5-4
J: TRBJ2-7
CDR3: CASSPGLAGNGPYEQYF

V: TRBV6-5
J: TRBJ1-2
CDR3: CASKGGTGRSGYTF

V: TRBV6-1
J: TRBJ2-5
CDR3: CASSEAWTRRTQETQYF

V: TRBV28
J: TRBJ2-3
CDR3: CASSWPVTSTDTQYF

V: TRBV6-4
J: TRBJ1-1
CDR3: CASSAEGGDTEAFF

V: TRBV27
J: TRBJ1-1
CDR3: CASSLRQNTEAFF

V: TRBV5-1
J: TRBJ2-7
CDR3: CASSHRDSSYEQYF

V: TRBV18
J: TRBJ2-3
CDR3: CASSRPGLAGTDTQYF

V: TRBV4-1
J: TRBJ1-5
CDR3: CASSHRDSYSNQPQHF

V: TRBV5-6
J: TRBJ2-7
CDR3: CASSSRGSYEQYF

V: TRBV18
J: TRBJ1-1
CDR3: CASRPGVIGTEAFF

V: TRBV30
J: NA
CDR3: CAWSVAGYEQYF

V: TRBV6-5
J: TRBJ2-7
CDR3: CASSRDSTYEQYF

V: TRBV4-1
J: TRBJ2-7
CDR3: CASSFDQVEQYF

V: TRBV7-3
J: TRBJ2-1
CDR3: CASSLGLAGAGEQFF

V: TRBV5-1
J: TRBJ2-1
CDR3: CASSLGTGLHNEQFF

V: TRBV6-1
J: TRBJ2-7
CDR3: CASSDVRHSYEQYF

V: TRBV28
J: TRBJ2-1
CDR3: CASSSSAGGPHEQFF

V: TRBV28
J: TRBJ1-5
CDR3: CASSFALRPQHF

V: TRBV10-1
J: TRBJ2-1
CDR3: CASSERTYNEQFF

V: TRBV7-9
J: TRBJ2-7
CDR3: CASSLVGQGEGYEQYF

V: TRBV27
J: TRBJ1-1
CDR3: CASSLLIGGNEAFF

V: TRBV27
J: TRBJ2-7
CDR3: CASSEVGQGYEQYF

V: TRBV5-4
J: TRBJ1-5
CDR3: CASSLGGWSNSNQPQHF

V: TRBV28
J: TRBJ1-4
CDR3: CASSWGQGLIEKLFF

V: TRBV2
J: TRBJ2-7
CDR3: CASSTHRGNEQYF

V: TRBV28
J: TRBJ2-6
CDR3: CASSLFWRSSGANVLTF

V: TRBV7-8
J: TRBJ1-2
CDR3: CASSGLGAGYTF

V: TRBV5-1
J: TRBJ2-2
CDR3: CASSLARAGGGTGELFF

V: TRBV4-1
J: TRBJ1-5
CDR3: CASSQHSENQPQHF

V: TRBV19
J: TRBJ2-1
CDR3: CASRPGQLYYNEQFF

V: TRBV10-1
J: TRBJ2-2
CDR3: CASSKFSVGTNTGELFF

V: TRBV18
J: TRBJ2-5
CDR3: CASSSNRDRVETQYF

V: TRBV19
J: TRBJ1-5
CDR3: CASKSTGPNQPQHF

V: TRBV12-5
J: TRBJ2-1
CDR3: CASGSLAGDNEQFF

V: TRBV2
J: TRBJ2-7
CDR3: CASSGQDNSYEQYF

V: TRBV2
J: TRBJ1-2
CDR3: CASSEVLGTGPGYTF

V: TRBV27
J: TRBJ1-2
CDR3: CASSLTGTTKLSYTF

V: TRBV2
J: TRBJ2-7
CDR3: CASRQDRGLYEQYF

V: TRBV28
J: TRBJ1-5
CDR3: CASSPLARPQHF

V: TRBV13
J: TRBJ1-2
CDR3: CASSLAPVGDYGYTF

V: TRBV7-9
J: TRBJ1-4
CDR3: CASSLVIDRVWDEKLFF

V: TRBV6-5
J: TRBJ2-3
CDR3: CASSRGLAGADTQYF